Described below is a single TCR beta chain sequence and its context. Antigen unknown. Unique molecular identifiers were incorporated into the prepared TCRbeta library. From the PCR reads, TCRdb called clonotypes with MiXCR, one entry per CDR3 protein. Here the sample spans 250,000 to 400,000 distinct CDR3 sequences, 23% being singletons. This sample is drawn from a study of T-cell reconstitution after alpha-beta-depleted transplantation in children. Germline trimming cut 6 bases from V and 0 bases from J; bases unmatched to any gene: 2. CDR3 length: 13 residues. CDR1 and CDR2 (germline): PRHDT, FYEKMQ (reference sequence). The study's findings and limits: There were reportedly several hundred expanded graft clones from which alpha-beta T cells came about two months after transplant. The main origin of T-cell counts and diversity one year after transplant was newly produced T cells.

V gene TRBV13 combines with J gene TRBJ2-7; 7 nucleotides agree with TRBD2. This receptor was obtained from a male patient between 10 and 17 years old who had a stem cell transplant for acute lymphoblastic leukemia, so the T cells may come from the graft donor. This specimen was PBMCs, mostly from graft donor cells, taken 180 days after TCRalphabeta/CD19-depleted stem cell transplant. CDR3 sequence reads: CASSAGASYEQYF. CDR3 coding DNA: TGTGCCAGCAGTGCGGGAGCCTCCTACGAGCAGTACTTC.